This TCR beta chain was sequenced in a study of early T cells in non-severe SARS-CoV-2 infection. The germline gives CDR1 SQVTM, CDR2 ANQGSEA. V gave up 6 bases and J gave up 2 bases; unmatched junction bases: 6. The CDR3 contains 14 residues. TCRdb called the 5' RACE reads again in MiXCR, with one record for every CDR3 protein. The table has about 76,000 distinct CDR3 sequences, approximately 12% seen once; the top ten hold about 3%. The source of this sequence is an adult who was a healthcare worker with PCR-confirmed SARS-CoV-2 infection or an uninfected control (not recorded which). The rearrangement joins TRBV29-1 to TRBJ2-3; the match to TRBD1 covers 9 bases. The sequencing input was whole blood. The CDR3 sequence: CSVKTGGSTDTQYF. For the CDR3, the DNA is TGCAGCGTCAAGACAGGGGGTTCCACAGATACGCAGTATTTT.